A single sample gave rise to the 10 T cell receptor beta chains below, sequenced in a study of cytomegalovirus exposure and HLA in healthy donors. Researchers ran the PCR with 60 Vbeta and 13 Jbeta primers. Profiled with immunoSEQ multiplex PCR; TCRdb holds only in-frame clones, not every one. Of about 130,000 clones listed, roughly 70% are singletons. The sequenced material came from PBMCs. These TCRs come from a human donor in good health.

CDR3 bases: TGTGCCAGCAGTCTAGGGGCGGTGTACGAGCAGTACTTC. The encoded protein is CASSLGAVYEQYF. The chain combines TRBV6-5 with TRBJ2-7; tentative D call: TRBD1 (5 bases). From germline, CDR1 is MNHEY and CDR2 SVGAGI. This CDR3 region has 13 residues. V was trimmed by 5 bases and J by 4 bases, leaving 12 bases between them.

The chain joins TRBV5-1 to TRBJ2-5; TRBD1 matches 10 bases. The J call is doubtful: the DNA matches TRBJ2-7 better. Germline loops: CDR1 SGHRS, CDR2 YFSETQ. The CDR3 is made up of 13 amino acids. The CDR3 region has the DNA TGCGCCAGCAGCGGACAGGGGGCCTACGAGCAGTACTTC. Translating it yields CASSGQGAYEQYF.

Concerning this clone: At one of its ends the junction is not consistent with the germline gene, which may arise from a read error. The rearrangement links TRBV7-7 to TRBJ2-5, with TRBD1 matching over 9 bases. Germline V CDR1 and CDR2: SSHAT, FNYEAQ (reference sequence). The CDR3 consists of 15 residues. The CDR3 DNA reads TGTGCTAGCACCCTAGGGGGGACAGGGCAAGAGACCCAGTACTTC. It translates to CASTLGGTGQETQYF. The variable domain in full, with the rest retrieved from reference TRBV7-7 and TRBJ2-5, is GAGVSQSPRYKVTKRGQDVTLRCDPISSHATLYWYQQALGQGPEFLTYFNYEAQPDKSGLPSDRFSAERPEGSISTLTIQRTEQRDSAMYRCASTLGGTGQETQYFGPGTRLLVL.

As for this clone: This CDR3 is also generated by other DNA sequences in the sample. This chain joins TRBV7-9 and TRBJ2-7; possible D gene TRBD1, 6 bases. The germline CDR1 and CDR2 sequences are SEHNR and FQNEAQ (reference sequence). With 5 bases removed from V and 3 bases from J, the gap between germline ends came to 8 bases. The CDR3 runs 12 residues. The DNA of the CDR3 is TGTGCCAGCAGCGCGACAGGCTACGAGCAGTACTTC. As protein: CASSATGYEQYF.

V and J are TRBV15 and TRBJ2-7; 7 bases are a match to TRBD2. This CDR3 spans 15 amino acids. J lost 4 bases, V lost 4 bases, and 10 bases had no gene match. Germline loops: CDR1 LNHNV, CDR2 YYDKDF (reference sequence). In nucleotides, the CDR3 is TGTGCCACCAGCATAGAGGGAGGGTCGCAATACGAGCAGTACTTC. It codes for CATSIEGGSQYEQYF. The variable domain in full, completed from reference TRBV15 and TRBJ2-7, reads DAMVIQNPRYQVTQFGKPVTLSCSQTLNHNVMYWYQQKSSQAPKLLFHYYDKDFNNEADTPDNFQSRRPNTSFCFLDIRSPGLGDTAMYLCATSIEGGSQYEQYFGPGTRLTVT.

The J gene is TRBJ2-3, the V gene TRBV19; weak D call: TRBD1 (6 bases). The germline V gene has CDR1 LNHDA and CDR2 SQIVND (reference sequence). Trimming pared 6 bases from V and 3 bases from J, leaving 13 bases between. The CDR3 sequence is 14 residues long. CDR3 sequence: CASSVLGGTDTQYF. CDR3 in DNA: TGTGCCAGTAGCGTATTAGGGGGAACAGATACGCAGTATTTT.

The V gene is TRBV18, the J gene TRBJ1-4; 7 positions agree with TRBD1. With 4 bases clipped from V and 5 bases from J, the junction kept 1 base outside the gene matches. The CDR3 contains 13 residues. Germline V gene sequence: CDR1 KGHSH, CDR2 LQKENI. The CDR3 bases are TGTGCCAGCTCACGGGGACAGAATGAAAAACTGTTTTTT. Protein product: CASSRGQNEKLFF.

The chain joins TRBV4-2 to TRBJ2-7; no firm D call. Trimming shortened V by 1 base and J by 7 bases, and 11 bases separated the two germline ends. Per germline, CDR1 LGHNA and CDR2 YNFKEQ. This CDR3 is built from 13 residues. As DNA, the CDR3 is TGTGCCAGCAGCCAAGCGGCTATAGCTGAGCAGTACTTC. Translation gives CASSQAAIAEQYF.

The CDR3 here is CASSLVGTGLYGYTF. The CDR3 DNA reads TGTGCCAGCAGCCTTGTAGGGACAGGCCTCTATGGCTACACCTTC. The chain recombines TRBV11-2 with TRBJ1-2, with 8 nucleotides matching TRBD1. V was pared by 5 bases and J by 4 bases, with 9 bases of the junction left unmatched. In germline, CDR1 is SGHAT, CDR2 FQNNGV. CDR3 length: 15 amino acids.

In regard to this clone: In the same sample, other DNA sequences code for this CDR3. For the CDR3, the DNA is TGCGCCAGCAGCTTAGGGGCTGACACTGAAGCTTTCTTT. This sequence encodes CASSLGADTEAFF. The chain employs TRBV5-1 and TRBJ1-1; weak D call: TRBD1 (5 bases). Per germline, CDR1 SGHRS and CDR2 YFSETQ. V lost 2 bases and J 3 bases, leaving 8 bases between the germline ends. This CDR3 region has 13 residues.